The rows below give T cell receptor beta chains drawn from one sample of a study of blood T cell repertoires in COVID-19. Produced via immunoSEQ multiplex PCR; TCRdb's table is partial and in-frame only. The table has hundreds of thousands of clones, about 88% seen once. Sequenced input: peripheral blood. The receptors stem from a man in his 70s with acute or convalescent COVID-19. Both conserved end residues are part of each CDR3. The order of the fields is V gene, J gene, CDR3 protein.

V gene: TRBV24-1; J gene: TRBJ1-2; CDR3 protein: CATSATGWDYGYTF
V gene: TRBV2; J gene: TRBJ1-5; CDR3 protein: CASRLRTGGNQPQHF
V gene: TRBV2; J gene: TRBJ2-1; CDR3 protein: CASSVQGYSYNEQFF
V gene: TRBV7-2; J gene: TRBJ1-5; CDR3 protein: CASSFIGANQPQHF
V gene: TRBV5-5; J gene: TRBJ2-4; CDR3 protein: CASSLRDRGRGIAKNIQYF
V gene: TRBV7-6; J gene: TRBJ2-1; CDR3 protein: CASSYSGLIYNEQFF
V gene: TRBV5-1; J gene: TRBJ2-7; CDR3 protein: CASSLGTSVSYEQYF
V gene: TRBV7-8; J gene: TRBJ2-2; CDR3 protein: CASSSFTTDGLFF
V gene: TRBV27; J gene: TRBJ2-7; CDR3 protein: CASTSMLLAGVTEQYF
V gene: TRBV7-2; J gene: TRBJ1-3; CDR3 protein: CASSSAGSSGNTIYF
V gene: TRBV2; J gene: TRBJ1-2; CDR3 protein: CASSVELVYGYTF
V gene: TRBV18; J gene: TRBJ2-5; CDR3 protein: CASSRTGLAQETQYF
V gene: TRBV29-1; J gene: TRBJ2-2; CDR3 protein: CSVESTGKGTGELFF
V gene: TRBV5-1; J gene: TRBJ2-7; CDR3 protein: CASSLGGTRTYEQYF
V gene: TRBV7-2; J gene: TRBJ2-7; CDR3 protein: CASSLDSGGLYEQYF
V gene: TRBV7-9; J gene: TRBJ2-1; CDR3 protein: CASSPAGVRNNEQFF
V gene: TRBV19; J gene: TRBJ2-1; CDR3 protein: CASSTGGLSYNEQFF
V gene: TRBV19; J gene: TRBJ2-7; CDR3 protein: CASSEQGAFYEQYF
V gene: TRBV11-2; J gene: TRBJ2-1; CDR3 protein: CASSPTGLAGVNEQFF
V gene: TRBV7-2; J gene: TRBJ2-1; CDR3 protein: CASSLGVGRDSGWSEQFF
V gene: TRBV6-2/TRBV6-3; J gene: TRBJ2-5; CDR3 protein: CASSYSSGGETQYF
V gene: TRBV7-9; J gene: TRBJ2-7; CDR3 protein: CASSPTPGQGRLSYEQYF
V gene: TRBV28; J gene: TRBJ1-1; CDR3 protein: CASSLWSTGNTEAFF
V gene: TRBV28; J gene: TRBJ2-7; CDR3 protein: CASSGGFPLTYEQYF
V gene: TRBV2; J gene: TRBJ2-2; CDR3 protein: CASSGGQGSRELFF